The 19 T cell receptor beta chains below were found in one sample sequenced in a study of T cells in Graves' hyperthyroidism and ophthalmopathy. Template material for amplifying TCR beta CDR3 regions consisted of RNA transcripts. Initially, a first-round RT-PCR of the TCR CDR3 employed the HTBI primer set. TCRdb processed the multiplex PCR reads anew with MiXCR; each CDR3 protein has one entry. This sample has hundreds of thousands of distinct CDR3 sequences, with roughly an eighth found just once. The sample was blood. The receptor set was obtained from a woman aged 18-29 years with Graves' hyperthyroidism.

This clonotype was detected many times. The chain employs TRBV20-1 and TRBJ1-1; unclear D gene. V dropped 3 bases and J dropped 1 base, with 6 bases sitting between them. The CDR3 consists of 12 residues. Germline V gives CDR1 DFQATT, CDR2 SNEGSKA (reference sequence). CDR3 sequence (DNA): TGCAGTGCTAGGGGATCGAACACTGAAGCTTTCTTT. As protein: CSARGSNTEAFF.

This clonotype was recorded many times. The chain uses TRBV24-1 and TRBJ2-1; 8 bases fit TRBD2. The germline gives CDR1 KGHDR, CDR2 SFDVKD. The CDR3 spans 15 residues. Trimming removed 10 bases from V and 9 bases from J; junction bases left unmatched: 16. The CDR3 region has the DNA TGTGCCACGGGAGGCGGGCGGGGGGTCGAGGGTGAGCAGTTCTTC. This sequence encodes CATGGGRGVEGEQFF.

This clonotype has at least ten counts. The gene calls are TRBV28 and TRBJ2-2; TRBD2 aligns across 9 bases. From germline, CDR1 is MDHEN and CDR2 SYDVKM. J lost 1 base, V lost 6 bases, and 9 bases had no gene match. This CDR3 is built from 17 residues. The DNA for the CDR3 is TGTGCCAGCAGCAGCGCCCTTAGCGGGGGGAACACCGGGGAGCTGTTTTTT. It encodes CASSSALSGGNTGELFF.

In its sample, this clonotype was seen many times. The rearrangement links TRBV3-1 to TRBJ1-1; D is unresolved. V lost 10 bases and J 4 bases, leaving 13 bases between the germline ends. Germline V lookup: CDR1 LGHDT, CDR2 YNNKEL (reference sequence). The CDR3 is 12 amino acids. CDR3 sequence (DNA): TGTGCCACCCAAGACGGATTCACTGAAGCTTTCTTT. Amino acid sequence: CATQDGFTEAFF. The full variable domain, its missing parts supplied by reference TRBV3-1 and TRBJ1-1, is DTAVSQTPKYLVTQMGNDKSIKCEQNLGHDTMYWYKQDSKKFLKIMFSYNNKELIINETVPNRFSPKSPDKAHLNLHINSLELGDSAVYFCATQDGFTEAFFGQGTRLTVV.

Ten or more counts support this clonotype. V gene TRBV28 combines with J gene TRBJ1-6; D is uncertain. From germline, CDR1 is MDHEN and CDR2 SYDVKM. V was clipped by 3 bases and J by 0 bases, with 12 bases between them. The CDR3 totals 17 residues. The CDR3, as DNA: TGTGCCAGCAGTTTTCAAGGCAGGAGCTCCTATAATTCACCCCTCCACTTT. This encodes CASSFQGRSSYNSPLHF.

The rearrangement joins TRBV2 to TRBJ1-1; D gene uncertain. CDR1 is SNHLY, CDR2 FYNNEI, per germline. This CDR3 contains 13 residues. V shed 3 bases and J shed 4 bases, with 9 bases lying between them. The DNA of the CDR3 is TGTGCCAGCAGTGAGCCGAGCCCCACTGAAGCTTTCTTT. This gives the protein CASSEPSPTEAFF.

This clonotype occurred many times. The chain carries TRBV27 and TRBJ2-3; D perhaps matches TRBD2 (6 bases). Trimming cost V 5 bases and J 4 bases, with 19 bases left between them. Germline assignment: CDR1 MNHEY and CDR2 SMNVEV (reference sequence). CDR3 length: 16 residues. The CDR3 reads CASSLGTRGWADTQYF. As DNA, the CDR3 is TGTGCCAGCAGTCTCGGGACGCGGGGATGGGCAGATACGCAGTATTTT.

As to this clonotype: One junction end does not reproduce the germline sequence, and a read error may be involved. The V call is TRBV7-7, the J call TRBJ1-1; D gene ambiguous. Germline V lookup: CDR1 SSHAT, CDR2 FNYEAQ (reference sequence). CDR3 size: 17 residues. DNA of the CDR3: TGTGCTAGCAGCTTAGATTGGCGGTGGCGGCTGAGGACTGAAGCTTTCTTT. Translated, it gives CASSLDWRWRLRTEAFF.

This clonotype was picked up many times. V gene TRBV9 combines with J gene TRBJ1-1, with D unclear. The CDR3 contains 13 residues. The V gene's germline CDR1 is SGDLS and CDR2 YYNGEE. Trimming took 0 bases from V and 4 from J, leaving 7 bases between them. The CDR3 DNA is TGTGCCAGCAGCGTAGATGTGGGCACTGAAGCTTTCTTT. Translated: CASSVDVGTEAFF.

The chain employs TRBV9 and TRBJ2-2, with TRBD1 as a possible D gene (5 bases). The CDR3 is 15 amino acids. Trimming took 3 bases from V and 1 from J, leaving 10 bases between them. Germline V lookup: CDR1 SGDLS, CDR2 YYNGEE. CDR3 loop: CASSDGHQNTGELFF. The CDR3 DNA follows: TGTGCCAGCAGCGACGGACACCAGAACACCGGGGAGCTGTTTTTT.

At least ten counts were recorded for this clonotype. The chain has TRBV2 and TRBJ1-1; TRBD1 might be the D (6 bases). The V end was cut by 7 bases, the J end by 1 base, with 19 bases between. CDR3 length: 16 residues. Germline CDR1 and CDR2: SNHLY and FYNNEI. CDR3 amino acids: CASTTRRGGGNTEAFF. CDR3 DNA: TGTGCCAGCACTACGCGCAGGGGAGGAGGGAACACTGAAGCTTTCTTT.

The chain has TRBV20-1 and TRBJ2-5; D is uncertain. The CDR3 runs 13 residues. Trimming shortened V by 5 bases and J by 3 bases, and 13 bases separated the two germline ends. Looked up from germline, CDR1 is DFQATT and CDR2 is SNEGSKA (reference sequence). The CDR3 nucleotides are TGCAGTGCTCTGGGCGCTTTTGAAGAGACCCAGTACTTC. Translated: CSALGAFEETQYF.

This chain connects TRBV10-3 to TRBJ2-1, with 8 bases fitting TRBD1. From germline, CDR1 is ENHRY and CDR2 SYGVKD. The CDR3 runs 15 residues. V was clipped by 4 bases and J by 2 bases; unmatched bases: 4. The CDR3 sequence: CAISARQGTYNEQFF. The CDR3, as DNA: TGTGCCATCAGTGCTAGACAGGGGACCTACAATGAGCAGTTCTTC.

This clonotype was picked up many times. V usage is TRBV3-1 and J usage is TRBJ1-6, with a tentative D call TRBD1 (6 bases). Trimming took off 1 base at V and 3 bases at J, with 10 bases between the two ends. This CDR3 comprises 16 residues. Germline V lookup: CDR1 LGHDT, CDR2 YNNKEL (reference sequence). In nucleotides, the CDR3 is TGTGCCAGCAGCCAAGTTGGACAGATCTATAATTCACCCCTCCACTTT. It is translated as CASSQVGQIYNSPLHF.

This clonotype was counted at least ten times. This chain uses TRBV20-1 with TRBJ2-3; 7 positions agree with TRBD1. The CDR3 runs 15 residues. V shed 5 bases, J shed 3 bases, and the junction held 11 bases outside the gene matches. Germline-derived CDR1 and CDR2 are DFQATT and SNEGSKA (reference sequence). The CDR3 region has the DNA TGCAGTGCTCCGATAGGGGGCATGTCAACAGATACGCAGTATTTT. This encodes CSAPIGGMSTDTQYF.

This clonotype was seen only a few times. The chain employs TRBV18 and TRBJ2-1; 7 bases fit TRBD1. Losses at the gene ends were 3 bases for V and 4 bases for J; bases not matched to a gene: 9. CDR3 length: 16 residues. Per germline, CDR1 KGHSH and CDR2 LQKENI. The CDR3 nucleotides are TGTGCCAGCTCACCGCGACTGGGACAGATATACAATGAGCAGTTCTTC. Its translation: CASSPRLGQIYNEQFF.

In its sample, this clonotype was seen a few times. A junction boundary mismatches the germline segment, possibly from a read error. This chain links TRBV28 with TRBJ2-2, with 12 bases aligning to TRBD1. Germline loops: CDR1 MDHEN, CDR2 SYDVKM. The CDR3 runs to 15 residues. The CDR3 spells CAGSLGTGGSGELFF. In DNA form, the CDR3 reads TGTGCCGGCAGTTTAGGGACAGGGGGCTCCGGGGAGCTGTTTTTT. Based on the CDR3 plus reference TRBV28 and TRBJ2-2, the full variable domain is DVKVTQSSRYLVKRTGEKVFLECVQDMDHENMFWYRQDPGLGLRLIYFSYDVKMKEKGDIPEGYSVSREKKERFSLILESASTNQTSMYLCAGSLGTGGSGELFFGEGSRLTVL.

This clonotype was observed a handful of times. This sequence may be a read error, since a much larger clone differs from it by one base. The chain is built from TRBV7-3 and TRBJ2-5; 8 bases are a match to TRBD2. Germline lookup yields CDR1 SGHTA and CDR2 FQGTGA. The CDR3 is made up of 15 amino acids. CDR3 region: CASGLIASGGETQYF. CDR3 nucleotide sequence: TGTGCCAGCGGCTTAATCGCCAGCGGGGGAGAGACCCAGTACTTC.

The sample holds many counts of this clonotype. V usage is TRBV6-2 or TRBV6-3 and J usage is TRBJ2-2, with D unclear. The germline gives CDR1 MNHEY, CDR2 SVGEGT. The V gene lost 7 bases and the J gene lost 6 bases, with 12 bases spanning the gap. This CDR3 is 13 amino acids long. CDR3 DNA: TGTGCCAGCACCCTCTGGGTGCCCGGGGAGCTGTTTTTT. This encodes CASTLWVPGELFF.